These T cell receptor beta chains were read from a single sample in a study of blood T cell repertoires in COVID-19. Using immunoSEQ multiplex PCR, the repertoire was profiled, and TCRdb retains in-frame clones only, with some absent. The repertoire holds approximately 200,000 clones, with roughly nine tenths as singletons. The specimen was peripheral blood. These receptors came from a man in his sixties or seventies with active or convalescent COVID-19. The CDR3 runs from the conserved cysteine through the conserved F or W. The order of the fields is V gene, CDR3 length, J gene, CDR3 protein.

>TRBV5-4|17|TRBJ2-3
CASSLGLAGGAKDTQYF
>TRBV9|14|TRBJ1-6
CASSVGDRDSPLHF
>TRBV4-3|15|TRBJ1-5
CASSQPDRVYQPQHF
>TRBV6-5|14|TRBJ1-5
CASRSTGTNQPQHF
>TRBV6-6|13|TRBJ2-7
CASSKLPSYEQYF
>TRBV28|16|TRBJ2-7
CASRPSLTGGRNEQYF
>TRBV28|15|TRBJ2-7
CASSNGLAGDGEQYF
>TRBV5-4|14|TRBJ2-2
CASSSRQTTGELFF
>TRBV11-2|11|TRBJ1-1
CASQRQVEAFF
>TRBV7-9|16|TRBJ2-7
CASSLVSGGTPYEQYF
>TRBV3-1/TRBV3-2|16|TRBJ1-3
CASSPTSGGPGNTIYF
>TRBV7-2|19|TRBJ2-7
CASSLGVPSGRAGIYEQYF
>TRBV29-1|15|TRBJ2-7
CSVEGDRGGPYEQYF
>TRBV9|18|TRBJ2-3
CASSEYDISGGAIDTQYF
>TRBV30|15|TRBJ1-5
CAWGRGGGGGQPQHF
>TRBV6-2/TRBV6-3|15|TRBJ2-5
CASSSFVGARETQYF
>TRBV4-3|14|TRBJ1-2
CASSQVRDNYGYTF
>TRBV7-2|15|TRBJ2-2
CASSLETSGTGELFF
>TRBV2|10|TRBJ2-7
CASRSYEQYF
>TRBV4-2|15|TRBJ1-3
CASSQDRGSGNTIYF
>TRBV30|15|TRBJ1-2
CAWSPTLGGAEGYTF
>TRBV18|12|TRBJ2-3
CASSPRADTQYF
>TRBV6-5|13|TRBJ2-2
CASPYANTGELFF
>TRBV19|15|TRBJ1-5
CASSFGGGVFQPQHF
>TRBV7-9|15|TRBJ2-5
CASSPSGGRGETQYF
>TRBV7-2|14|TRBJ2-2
CASSLAEGTGELFF
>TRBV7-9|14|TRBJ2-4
CASSLGLAENIQYF
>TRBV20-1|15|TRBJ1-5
CSASNRGGSNQPQHF
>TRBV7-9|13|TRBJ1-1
CASSVAAGTEAFF
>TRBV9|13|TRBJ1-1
CASSVVQNTEAFF
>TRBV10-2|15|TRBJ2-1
CASNLRGGSRNEQFF
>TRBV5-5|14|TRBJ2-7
CASSLEGPSYEQYF
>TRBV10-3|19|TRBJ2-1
CAIKSGTSGGQSSYNEQFF
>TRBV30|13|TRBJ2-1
CAWSVPLLNEQFF
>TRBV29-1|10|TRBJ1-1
CSVKNTEAFF
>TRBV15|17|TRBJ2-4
CATRQRTSGAVSNIQYF
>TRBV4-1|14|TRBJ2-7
CASSPGTARSEQYF
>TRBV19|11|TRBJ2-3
CASSVQGTQYF
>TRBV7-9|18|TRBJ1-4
CASSFNPTRGGAYEKLFF
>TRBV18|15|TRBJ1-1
CASSPGKGRVTEAFF
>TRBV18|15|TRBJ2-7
CASSQDRVGSYEQYF
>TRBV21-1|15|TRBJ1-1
CATSPIRGPTAEAFF
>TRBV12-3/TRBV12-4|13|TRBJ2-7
CASSSTGTYEQYF
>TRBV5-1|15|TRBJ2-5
CASSPMERGKETQYF
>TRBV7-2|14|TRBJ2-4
CASSPTSGINIQYF
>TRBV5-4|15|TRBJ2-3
CASSTQGATGDTQYF
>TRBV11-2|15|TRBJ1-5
CASSPQGGGNQPQHF
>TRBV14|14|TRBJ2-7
CASSQGQGTYEQYF
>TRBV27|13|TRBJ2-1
CASSFSGRGEQFF
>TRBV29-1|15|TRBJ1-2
CSAPAGQGSRYGYTF
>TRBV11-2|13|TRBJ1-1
CASSPQGGWVAFF
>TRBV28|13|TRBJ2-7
CASRGTGSYEQYF
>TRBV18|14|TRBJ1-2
CASSQSGQDYGYTF
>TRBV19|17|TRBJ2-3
CASTPVGLAAVYDTQYF
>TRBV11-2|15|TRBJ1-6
CASSLESGFNSPLHF
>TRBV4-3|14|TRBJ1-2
CASSQDGQSYGYTF
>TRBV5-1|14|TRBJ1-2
CASSLAAGPGRYTF
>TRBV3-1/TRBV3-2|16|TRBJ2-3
CASSQLGTSLSDTQYF